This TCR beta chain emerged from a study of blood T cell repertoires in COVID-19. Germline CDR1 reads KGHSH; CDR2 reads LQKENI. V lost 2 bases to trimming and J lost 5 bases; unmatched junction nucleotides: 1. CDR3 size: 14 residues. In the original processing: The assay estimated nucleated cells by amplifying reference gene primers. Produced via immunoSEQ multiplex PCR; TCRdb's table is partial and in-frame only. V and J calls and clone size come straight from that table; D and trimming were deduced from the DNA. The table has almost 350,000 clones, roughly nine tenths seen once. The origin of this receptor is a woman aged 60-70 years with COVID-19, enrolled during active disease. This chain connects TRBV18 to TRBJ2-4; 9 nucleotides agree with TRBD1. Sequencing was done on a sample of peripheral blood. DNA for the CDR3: TGTGCCAGCTCACCAAGGACAGGGGAAAACATTCAGTACTTC. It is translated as CASSPRTGENIQYF.